The source of this TCR beta chain is a study of blood T cell repertoires in COVID-19. Across the whole study: Sample material is recorded as cDNA or gDNA derived from T cells, B-cell-depleted T cells, or PBMCs.

As processed by the authors: Nucleated cell counts were estimated from reference gene primer amplification. Method: immunoSEQ multiplex PCR; TCRdb's copy keeps in-frame clones and lacks some. That table is the source of V, J and clone size, and D and trimming were worked out from the DNA. The sample has roughly 310,000 clones; 90% are singletons. A Seattle source enrolled patients during active infection and followed them longitudinally. This CDR3 region has 17 residues. Germline loops: CDR1 MGHRA, CDR2 YSYEKL. With 0 bases clipped from V and 1 base from J, the junction kept 5 bases outside the gene matches.

Sequenced material: peripheral blood. The receptor comes from a woman aged 30 to 39 with COVID-19, enrolled during active disease. The rearrangement links TRBV4-1 to TRBJ1-5; 8 bases agree with TRBD1. The CDR3 here is CASSQDPTGDSNQPQHF. The CDR3 DNA reads as TGCGCCAGCAGCCAAGACCCGACAGGGGACAGCAATCAGCCCCAGCATTTT.